This TCR beta chain was retrieved from a study of cytomegalovirus exposure and HLA in healthy donors. Whole-study findings and limits: In a later analysis, specific HLA alleles were associated with under 20,000 TCR beta sequences at a 0.05 false discovery rate.

PCR used 60 Vbeta primers and 13 Jbeta primers. This table comes from immunoSEQ multiplex PCR, and its TCRdb copy is limited to in-frame clones, with some not included. The sample includes roughly 120,000 clones, over 75% of them seen just once. V was pared by 0 bases and J by 5 bases, with 9 bases between. The CDR3 is 14 amino acids. Germline V gene sequence: CDR1 SGHNT, CDR2 YYREEE (reference sequence). As to this clone: What it recognizes is unknown.

The sequence was obtained from a human donor in good health. The sample consisted of PBMCs. The V gene is TRBV5-4, the J gene TRBJ2-1, with a tentative D call TRBD2 (6 bases). The CDR3 is CASSLGGANNEQFF. The CDR3 DNA reads as TGTGCCAGCAGCTTGGGCGGGGCAAACAATGAGCAGTTCTTC.